What follows are 5 T cell receptor beta chains derived from one specimen sequenced in a study of blood T cell repertoires in COVID-19. Clones were sequenced by immunoSEQ multiplex PCR, and TCRdb holds only the in-frame ones, with some missing. Of some 380,000 clones listed, roughly 86% are singletons. The material sequenced was peripheral blood. The source of these receptors is a human donor with acute or convalescent COVID-19. The donor label of this sample is uncertain.

The chain links TRBV27 to TRBJ2-1, with 11 bases fitting TRBD2. V gave up 2 bases and J gave up 0 bases; unmatched junction bases: 0. Germline CDR1 and CDR2: MNHEY and SMNVEV (reference sequence). This CDR3 region has 16 residues. In nucleotides, the CDR3 is TGTGCCAGCAGTTTAACTAGCGGGAGCTCCTACAATGAGCAGTTCTTC. Protein: CASSLTSGSSYNEQFF.

The chain combines TRBV4-1 with TRBJ1-1, with D unclear. Trimming removed 3 bases from V and 8 bases from J, with 13 bases in between. From germline, CDR1 is MGHRA and CDR2 YSYEKL. There are 13 residues in the CDR3. This CDR3 reads CASSHLQAEEAFF. The CDR3 DNA is TGCGCCAGCAGCCACCTCCAGGCTGAAGAAGCTTTCTTT.

This sequence joins TRBV2 and TRBJ1-1; D possibly corresponds to TRBD1 (5 bases). This CDR3 contains 13 residues. Per germline, CDR1 SNHLY and CDR2 FYNNEI. V was shortened by 6 bases and J by 3 bases, with 11 bases between the two germline ends. CDR3: CASRNGRDTEAFF. In nucleotides, the CDR3 is TGTGCCAGCAGGAACGGCAGGGACACTGAAGCTTTCTTT.

V and J are TRBV4-1 and TRBJ1-1; 7 nucleotides align to TRBD1. Germline V CDR1 and CDR2: MGHRA, YSYEKL. J lost 11 bases, V lost 0 bases, and 9 bases had no gene match. The CDR3 sequence is 14 residues long. DNA of the CDR3: TGCGCCAGCAGCCAAGATCGACAGGGTTTCAGGGCTTTCTTT. Its protein product is CASSQDRQGFRAFF.

This rearrangement joins TRBV20-1 to TRBJ1-5; 8 positions match TRBD1. J was trimmed by 2 bases and V by 3 bases; bases with no gene match: 6. Germline V gives CDR1 DFQATT, CDR2 SNEGSKA (reference sequence). There are 15 residues in the CDR3. The CDR3 reads CSASSSGGRNQPQHF. The CDR3 DNA follows: TGCAGTGCTAGTTCCTCAGGGGGCCGCAATCAGCCCCAGCATTTT.